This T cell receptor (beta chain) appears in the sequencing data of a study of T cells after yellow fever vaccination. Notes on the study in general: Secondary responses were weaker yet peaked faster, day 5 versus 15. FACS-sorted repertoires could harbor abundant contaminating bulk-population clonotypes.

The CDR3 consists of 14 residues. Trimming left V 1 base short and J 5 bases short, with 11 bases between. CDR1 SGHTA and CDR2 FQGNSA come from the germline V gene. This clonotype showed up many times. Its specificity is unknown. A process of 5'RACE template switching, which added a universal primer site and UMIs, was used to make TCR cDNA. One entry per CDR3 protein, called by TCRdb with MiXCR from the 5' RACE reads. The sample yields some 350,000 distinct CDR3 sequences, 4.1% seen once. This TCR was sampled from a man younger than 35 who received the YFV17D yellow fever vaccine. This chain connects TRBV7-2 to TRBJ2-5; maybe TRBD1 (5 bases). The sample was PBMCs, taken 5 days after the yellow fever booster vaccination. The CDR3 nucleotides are TGTGCCAGCAGCTTAGTGTCAGGGCGGGAGACCCAGTACTTC. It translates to CASSLVSGRETQYF.